Shown below are 19 T cell receptor beta chains from a single sample sequenced in a study of cytomegalovirus exposure and HLA in healthy donors. Use of 60 Vbeta and 13 Jbeta primers characterized the PCR. Assay used: immunoSEQ multiplex PCR; TCRdb lists only in-frame clones, some missing. The sample lists about 150,000 clones, about 82% occurring once. The sequenced sample was PBMCs. Every receptor here comes from a male donor in good health and CMV-seronegative.

The V gene is TRBV30, the J gene TRBJ2-3, with 10 nucleotides matching TRBD2. V was pared by 0 bases and J by 6 bases, with 15 bases of the junction left unmatched. Germline CDR1 and CDR2: GTSNPN and SVGIG (reference sequence). The CDR3 runs 18 residues. The CDR3 loop is CAWSVVWPLAGPSDTQYF. Written as DNA, the CDR3 is TGTGCCTGGAGTGTAGTTTGGCCACTAGCGGGACCCTCCGATACGCAGTATTTT.

The chain uses TRBV12-5 and TRBJ2-5; 12 bases fit TRBD2. This CDR3 region has 19 residues. Unmatched junction bases numbered 16, after V lost 5 bases and J lost 3 bases. CDR1 is LGHNT, CDR2 FRNRAP, per germline. For the CDR3, the DNA is TGTGCTAGTGGTCCGAACCAGGTGACTAGCGGGGGCTTCAAAGAGACCCAGTACTTC. It is translated as CASGPNQVTSGGFKETQYF. The complete variable domain, with remaining parts taken from reference TRBV12-5 and TRBJ2-5, reads DARVTQTPRHKVTEMGQEVTMRCQPILGHNTVFWYRQTMMQGLELLAYFRNRAPLDDSGMPKDRFSAEMPDATLATLKIQPSEPRDSAVYFCASGPNQVTSGGFKETQYFGPGTRLLVL.

The rearrangement links TRBV30 to TRBJ2-7, with unresolved D. There are 11 residues in the CDR3. V was cut by 1 base and J by 6 bases, with 7 bases left in between. The V gene's germline CDR1 is GTSNPN and CDR2 SVGIG (reference sequence). CDR3 sequence: CAWSASSEQYF. The CDR3 DNA is TGTGCCTGGAGTGCCTCGAGCGAGCAGTACTTC.

In this sample, this clone turned up a few times. The genes are TRBV7-8 and TRBJ1-2; 9 nucleotides line up with TRBD1. Germline lookup yields CDR1 SGHVS and CDR2 FQNEAQ. CDR3 size: 18 residues. V was pared by 5 bases and J by 4 bases, with 17 bases of the junction left unmatched. The CDR3 nucleotides read TGTGCCAGCAGCAACCCCGGGGACAGGGAGAAGGTTGGCTATGGCTACACCTTC. Protein sequence: CASSNPGDREKVGYGYTF.

The chain links TRBV18 to TRBJ1-4; 10 bases are shared with TRBD1. CDR1 and CDR2 from the germline V gene are KGHSH and LQKENI. V shed 6 bases and J 3 bases; nucleotides not matched to a gene: 13. There are 18 residues in the CDR3. The CDR3 spells CASSFTGTGVEANEKLFF. The CDR3 coding sequence is TGTGCCAGCTCGTTCACCGGGACAGGGGTGGAAGCTAATGAAAAACTGTTTTTT.

V gene TRBV18 combines with J gene TRBJ1-1; TRBD1 aligns across 8 bases. Losses at the gene ends were 6 bases for V and 4 bases for J; bases not matched to a gene: 7. The CDR3 covers 14 residues. The germline CDR1 and CDR2 sequences are KGHSH and LQKENI. CDR3 amino acids: CASSPRTGRTEAFF. In DNA form, the CDR3 reads TGTGCCAGCTCGCCTCGGACAGGGCGCACTGAAGCTTTCTTT.

The V gene is TRBV13, the J gene TRBJ2-7; 11 bases align to TRBD2. Per the germline V gene, CDR1 is PRHDT and CDR2 is FYEKMQ (reference sequence). Trimming took 2 bases from V and 1 from J; bases not matched to a gene: 19. The CDR3 has 21 residues. CDR3 region: CASSLTGVRLAGKLISYEQYF. In nucleotides, the CDR3 is TGTGCCAGCAGCTTAACTGGGGTGAGACTAGCGGGGAAGTTAATTTCCTACGAGCAGTACTTC.

The chain joins TRBV18 to TRBJ1-1; D unclear. Germline V gene sequence: CDR1 KGHSH, CDR2 LQKENI. This CDR3 is 14 amino acids long. Between the trimmed V and J ends, which lost 3 bases and 4 bases, there was a span of 12 bases. CDR3 amino acids: CASSPEVTGTEAFF. CDR3 DNA sequence: TGTGCCAGCTCACCCGAAGTAACGGGCACTGAAGCTTTCTTT.

A single count supports this clone. This chain uses TRBV27 with TRBJ1-1, with D possibly matching TRBD1 (5 bases). There are 14 residues in the CDR3. Germline CDR1 MNHEY, CDR2 SMNVEV (reference sequence). V lost 3 bases and J lost 5, with 13 bases in between. The CDR3 DNA reads TGTGCCAGCAGTTTGGTCTCCAGGGAAACTGAAGCTTTCTTT. This gives the protein CASSLVSRETEAFF.

This rearrangement joins TRBV28 to TRBJ1-1, with D tentatively TRBD1 (5 bases). Germline V lookup: CDR1 MDHEN, CDR2 SYDVKM. V was trimmed by 5 bases and J by 2 bases, leaving 18 bases between them. This CDR3 is 16 amino acids long. The CDR3 nucleotides are TGTGCCAGCAGTACGATACCGACAGTAAAAAACACTGAAGCTTTCTTT. Residues: CASSTIPTVKNTEAFF.

The chain uses TRBV10-3 and TRBJ2-5; 7 nucleotides align to TRBD2. Germline V gene lookup returns CDR1 ENHRY and CDR2 SYGVKD. The CDR3 sequence is 14 residues long. V was pared by 0 bases and J by 3 bases, with 1 base of the junction left unmatched. The DNA of the CDR3 is TGTGCCATCAGTGAGTCGACTAGCAAAGAGACCCAGTACTTC. It encodes CAISESTSKETQYF.

This rearrangement joins TRBV7-9 to TRBJ1-4, with 8 bases fitting TRBD1. Losses at the gene ends were 5 bases for V and 3 bases for J; bases not matched to a gene: 5. There are 15 residues in the CDR3. From germline, CDR1 is SEHNR and CDR2 FQNEAQ (reference sequence). This chain's CDR3 is CASSQRQGSNEKLFF. CDR3 DNA: TGTGCCAGCAGCCAGCGACAGGGGTCTAATGAAAAACTGTTTTTT.

The gene calls are TRBV30 and TRBJ2-7; possible D gene TRBD2, 6 bases. Germline V gene sequence: CDR1 GTSNPN, CDR2 SVGIG (reference sequence). The germline V and J ends were trimmed by 3 bases and 2 bases, with 14 bases remaining between them. This CDR3 is built from 14 residues. CDR3 in amino acids: CAWSTAGTPYEQYF. CDR3 in DNA: TGTGCCTGGAGCACCGCCGGGACTCCCTACGAGCAGTACTTC.

J is TRBJ2-7 and V is TRBV27; 10 nucleotides match TRBD2. Germline loops: CDR1 MNHEY, CDR2 SMNVEV (reference sequence). J was trimmed by 6 bases and V by 4 bases; bases with no gene match: 6. CDR3 length: 14 residues. In DNA, the CDR3 is TGTGCCAGCAGTTCACCGGGACTAGCGTTCGAGCAGTACTTC. It specifies CASSSPGLAFEQYF.

As DNA, the CDR3 is TGCAGTGCTCGGGGCTCCTACGAGCAGTACTTC. As protein: CSARGSYEQYF. The genes are TRBV20-1 and TRBJ2-7, with a tentative D call TRBD2 (5 bases). CDR1 DFQATT and CDR2 SNEGSKA come from the germline V gene (reference sequence). The ends were cut back, 5 bases at V and 0 bases at J, with 5 bases in the middle. The CDR3 consists of 11 residues.

The CDR3 DNA follows: TGTGCCAGCAGTAGCTACTACGAGCAGTACTTC. It encodes CASSSYYEQYF. The chain employs TRBV2 and TRBJ2-7; D gene unclear. Germline CDR1 is SNHLY and CDR2 is FYNNEI. Trimming removed 5 bases at V and 3 bases at J, with 5 bases between. The CDR3 has 11 residues. The full variable domain, with the rest looked up from reference TRBV2 and TRBJ2-7, is EPEVTQTPSHQVTQMGQEVILRCVPISNHLYFYWYRQILGQKVEFLVSFYNNEISEKSEIFDDQFSVERPDGSNFTLKIRSTKLEDSAMYFCASSSYYEQYFGPGTRLTVT.

V usage is TRBV13 and J usage is TRBJ1-3; 7 bases line up with TRBD1. Germline V gene data show CDR1 as PRHDT and CDR2 as FYEKMQ (reference sequence). CDR3 length: 14 amino acids. V was clipped by 6 bases and J by 2 bases; unmatched bases: 4. CDR3 DNA sequence: TGTGCCAGCAGTGCCGGGACAGCTGGAAACACCATATATTTT. Translating it yields CASSAGTAGNTIYF.

The chain links TRBV18 to TRBJ1-2; tentative D call: TRBD1 (5 bases). This CDR3 contains 14 residues. Trimming removed 0 bases at V and 8 bases at J, with 13 bases between. CDR1 and CDR2 (germline): KGHSH, LQKENI. CDR3 sequence: CASSPPPFGGGYTF. For the CDR3, the DNA is TGTGCCAGCTCACCACCGCCTTTCGGGGGGGGCTACACCTTC.

The J gene is TRBJ2-3, the V gene TRBV13; D may be TRBD1 (5 bases). With 0 bases removed from V and 4 bases from J, the gap between germline ends came to 11 bases. The V gene's germline CDR1 is PRHDT and CDR2 FYEKMQ (reference sequence). This CDR3 is 15 amino acids long. CDR3: CASSLGRGRPDTQYF. The CDR3 bases are TGTGCCAGCAGCTTAGGTAGGGGTCGCCCAGATACGCAGTATTTT.